Listed below are T cell receptor beta chains from one sample, sequenced in a study of blood T cell repertoires in COVID-19. Generated by immunoSEQ multiplex PCR, the TCRdb table keeps only in-frame clones and is missing some. Here the sample spans just over 95,000 clones, around nine tenths being singletons. The material sequenced was peripheral blood. The source is a man between 45 and 60 years old with acute or convalescent COVID-19. Both conserved end residues are trimmed from each CDR3. Clone size is stated in some rows and not others, as once, few, many or a class when expanded.

J gene | V gene | clone size | CDR3 protein
TRBJ2-2 | TRBV6-2/TRBV6-3 | NA | ASSYSSPSGDLLNTGELF
TRBJ2-1 | TRBV3-1/TRBV3-2 | NA | ASSQDSGPPSSYNEQF
TRBJ2-2 | TRBV6-5 | NA | ASSLFYSSTGELF
TRBJ2-1 | TRBV7-2 | few | ASSFERSRGPIYNEQF
TRBJ2-1 | TRBV19 | NA | ASSMGLAGWNEQF
TRBJ2-5 | TRBV14 | NA | ASSFRQGLGIVQETQY
TRBJ1-6 | TRBV23-1 | NA | ASKGGSPSPLH
TRBJ2-1 | TRBV5-1 | NA | ASSPGIPHEQF
TRBJ2-1 | TRBV5-1 | NA | ASSVYSGGSYNEQF
TRBJ2-1 | TRBV11-2 | few | ASSLRQGGSYNEQF
TRBJ1-1 | TRBV4-2 | NA | ASSSSAGEAF
TRBJ2-1 | TRBV11-2 | NA | ASIHRGNEQF
TRBJ1-5 | TRBV24-1 | few | ATSDAGPFNQPQH
TRBJ2-6 | TRBV6-5 | NA | ASIHSGANVLT
TRBJ2-5 | TRBV5-4 | NA | ASSQGLAGGETQY
TRBJ1-1 | TRBV29-1 | once | SVGQGAHTEAF
TRBJ1-3 | TRBV7-8 | once | ASSVRDSPISGNTIY
TRBJ1-5 | TRBV6-1 | NA | ASSDLLQGSGQPQH
TRBJ2-5 | TRBV10-2 | NA | ASVPSGRLETQY
TRBJ1-5 | TRBV27 | NA | ASSLEGAQQPQH
TRBJ1-2 | TRBV30 | NA | AWSRDRGHGYT
TRBJ2-2 | TRBV7-2 | NA | ASSLQPAGGSGELF
TRBJ2-3 | TRBV25-1 | few | ASSPGARGNTDTQY
TRBJ2-3 | TRBV19 | NA | ASTPRWASGSTDTQY
TRBJ1-2 | TRBV5-1 | NA | ASSFADSDYGYT
TRBJ1-5 | TRBV15 | NA | ATSPVGYSNQPQH
TRBJ1-1 | TRBV3-1/TRBV3-2 | NA | ASSQVLAGAGTEAF
TRBJ2-7 | TRBV19 | NA | ATEGSLWALEQY
TRBJ2-2 | TRBV6-2/TRBV6-3 | NA | ASSYTRQGTAGELF
TRBJ1-1 | TRBV4-1 | few | ASSSSGVNTEAF
TRBJ2-1 | TRBV6-4 | NA | ASSQLAGGMNEQF
TRBJ2-6 | TRBV6-4 | NA | ASSGTGGAGANVLT
TRBJ1-4 | TRBV4-3 | NA | ASSQARREKLF
TRBJ2-1 | TRBV7-8 | NA | ASSWQGLAENEQF
TRBJ2-1 | TRBV24-1 | few | ATSDLGLADNEQF
TRBJ2-2 | TRBV5-5 | NA | ASSWDRGNTGELF
TRBJ2-1 | TRBV29-1 | NA | SVDQYNEQF
TRBJ1-5 | TRBV19 | NA | ASSPPGRGRGNQPQH
TRBJ2-1 | TRBV9 | once | ASSVAGTSSYNEQF
TRBJ1-3 | TRBV15 | once | ATRGQGAPSGNTIY
TRBJ1-2 | TRBV5-1 | NA | ASSLEGVKGYT
TRBJ2-1 | TRBV19 | NA | ASSNGLISNEQF
TRBJ2-5 | TRBV27 | NA | ASSSRGETQY
TRBJ1-1 | TRBV18 | NA | ASSPPGGNLLAEAF
TRBJ2-1 | TRBV7-9 | NA | ASERGNEQF
TRBJ1-6 | TRBV5-6 | NA | ASSLAGGTNSPLH
TRBJ1-6 | TRBV6-5 | NA | ASSLGGGNSPLH
TRBJ2-6 | TRBV5-1 | NA | ASSWARGNSGANVLT